This record looks at one TCR beta chain sequence and its context. What it binds is not known. The data were obtained in a study of EBV T-cell therapy then PD-1 blockade in nasopharyngeal carcinoma. The V and J ends lost 2 bases and 5 bases, in that order; junction bases with no gene match: 3. The CDR3 is 13 residues long. Germline loops: CDR1 MNHEY, CDR2 SMNVEV (reference sequence). Data came from immunoSEQ multiplex PCR; TCRdb stores just in-frame clones and leaves some out. The sample records around 19,000 clones, around 80% being singletons. The sample's treatment: AdE1-LMPpoly-expanded autologous EBV-specific T-cell therapy followed by anti-PD-1 nivolumab.

The chain combines TRBV27 with TRBJ2-7, with 7 nucleotides matching TRBD1. The receptor was derived from a man in his forties with nasopharyngeal carcinoma. The material sequenced was CD8+ T cells from blood, taken at day 0 from a patient whose treatment included autologous EBV-specific T cells and nivolumab. In nucleotides, the CDR3 is TGTGCCAGCAGTTTAGGCAGGGGGAACGAGCAGTACTTC. Translation gives CASSLGRGNEQYF.